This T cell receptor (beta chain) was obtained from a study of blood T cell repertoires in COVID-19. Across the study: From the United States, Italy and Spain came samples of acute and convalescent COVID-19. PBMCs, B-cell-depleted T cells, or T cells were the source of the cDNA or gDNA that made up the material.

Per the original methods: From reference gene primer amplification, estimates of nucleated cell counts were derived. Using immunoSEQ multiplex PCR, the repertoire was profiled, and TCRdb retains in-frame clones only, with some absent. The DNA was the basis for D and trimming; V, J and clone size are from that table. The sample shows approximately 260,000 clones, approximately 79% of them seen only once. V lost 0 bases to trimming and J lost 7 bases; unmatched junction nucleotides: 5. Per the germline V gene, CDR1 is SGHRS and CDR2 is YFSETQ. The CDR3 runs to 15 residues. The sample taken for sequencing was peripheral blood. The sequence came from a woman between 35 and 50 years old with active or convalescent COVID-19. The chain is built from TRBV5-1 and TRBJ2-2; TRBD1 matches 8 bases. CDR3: CASSLVQGAVGELFF. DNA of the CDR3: TGCGCCAGCAGCTTGGTCCAGGGGGCGGTCGGGGAGCTGTTTTTT.